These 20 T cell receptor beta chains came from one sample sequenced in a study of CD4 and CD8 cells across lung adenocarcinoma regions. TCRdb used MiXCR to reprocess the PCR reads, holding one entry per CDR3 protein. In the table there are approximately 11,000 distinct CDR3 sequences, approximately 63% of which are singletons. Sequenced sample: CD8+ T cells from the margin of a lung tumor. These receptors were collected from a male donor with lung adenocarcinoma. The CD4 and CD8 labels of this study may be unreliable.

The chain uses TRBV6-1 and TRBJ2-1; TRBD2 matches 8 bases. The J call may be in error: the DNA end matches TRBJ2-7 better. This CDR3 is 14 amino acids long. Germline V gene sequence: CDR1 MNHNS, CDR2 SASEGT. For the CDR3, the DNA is TGTGCCAGCAGTGTGGACGGGGGGGTGTACGAGCAGTACTTC. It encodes CASSVDGGVYEQYF.

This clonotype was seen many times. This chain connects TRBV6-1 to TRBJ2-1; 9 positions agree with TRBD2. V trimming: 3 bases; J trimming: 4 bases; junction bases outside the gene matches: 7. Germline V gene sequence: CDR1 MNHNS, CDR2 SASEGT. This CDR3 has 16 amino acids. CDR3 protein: CASSDPAGGGYNEQFF. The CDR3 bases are TGTGCCAGCAGTGATCCAGCGGGGGGCGGTTACAATGAGCAGTTCTTC.

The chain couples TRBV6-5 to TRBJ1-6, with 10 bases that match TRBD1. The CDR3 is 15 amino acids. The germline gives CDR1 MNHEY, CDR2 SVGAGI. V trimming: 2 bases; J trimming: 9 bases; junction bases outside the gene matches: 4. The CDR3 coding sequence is TGTGCCAGCAGTTACCACGGGACAGGGGTTTCACCCCTCCACTTT. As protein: CASSYHGTGVSPLHF.

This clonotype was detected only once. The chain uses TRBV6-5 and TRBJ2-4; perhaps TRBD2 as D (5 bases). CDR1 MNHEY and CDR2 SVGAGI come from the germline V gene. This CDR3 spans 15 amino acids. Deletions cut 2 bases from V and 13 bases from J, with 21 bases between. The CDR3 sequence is CASSYAGGDTETQYF. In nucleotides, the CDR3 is TGTGCCAGCAGTTACGCGGGCGGTGACACAGAGACGCAGTACTTC.

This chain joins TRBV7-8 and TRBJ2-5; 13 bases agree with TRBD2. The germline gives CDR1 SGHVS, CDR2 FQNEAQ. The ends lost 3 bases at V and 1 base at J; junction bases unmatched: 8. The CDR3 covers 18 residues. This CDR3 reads CASSFGLAGAVFQETQYF. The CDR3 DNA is TGTGCCAGCAGCTTCGGACTAGCGGGAGCGGTCTTCCAAGAGACCCAGTACTTC.

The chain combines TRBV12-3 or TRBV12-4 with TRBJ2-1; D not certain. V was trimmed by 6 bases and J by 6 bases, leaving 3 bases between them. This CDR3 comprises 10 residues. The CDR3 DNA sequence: TGTGCCAGCAGGCTCAATGAGCAGTTCTTC. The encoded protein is CASRLNEQFF.

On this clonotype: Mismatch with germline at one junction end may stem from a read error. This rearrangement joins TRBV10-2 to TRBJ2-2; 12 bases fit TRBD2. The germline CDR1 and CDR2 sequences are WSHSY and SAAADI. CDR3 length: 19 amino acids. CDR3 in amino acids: CASSESGTSGLIGGGELYF. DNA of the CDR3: TGCGCCAGCAGTGAGTCCGGGACTAGCGGGCTCATCGGGGGAGGTGAGCTGTATTTT.

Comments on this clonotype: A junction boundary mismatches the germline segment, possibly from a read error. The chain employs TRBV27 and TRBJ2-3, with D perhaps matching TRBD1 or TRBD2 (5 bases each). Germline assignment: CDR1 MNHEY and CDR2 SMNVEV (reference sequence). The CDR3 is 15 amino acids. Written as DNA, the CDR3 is TGTGCCAGGGGTCCCCGGGGCCGCGACAAAGAGACGCAGTATTTC. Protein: CARGPRGRDKETQYF.

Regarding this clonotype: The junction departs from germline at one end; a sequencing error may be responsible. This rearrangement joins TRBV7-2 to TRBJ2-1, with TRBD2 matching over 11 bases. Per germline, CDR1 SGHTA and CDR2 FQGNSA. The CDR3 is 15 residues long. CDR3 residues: CASSPSSGRYNAQFF. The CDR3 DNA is TGTGCCAGCAGCCCGTCTAGCGGGAGGTACAATGCGCAGTTTTTC.

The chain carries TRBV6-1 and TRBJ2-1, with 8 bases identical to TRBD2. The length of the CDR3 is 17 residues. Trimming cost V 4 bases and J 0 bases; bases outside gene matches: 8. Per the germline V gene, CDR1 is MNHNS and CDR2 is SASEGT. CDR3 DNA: TGTGCCAGCAGTGTATCTTTGCGGGGGGCCTCCTACAATGAGCAGTTCTTC. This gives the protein CASSVSLRGASYNEQFF.

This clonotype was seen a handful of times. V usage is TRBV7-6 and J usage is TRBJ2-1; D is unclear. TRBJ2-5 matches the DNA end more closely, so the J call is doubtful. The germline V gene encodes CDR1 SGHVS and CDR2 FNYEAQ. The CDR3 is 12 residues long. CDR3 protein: CASSLGEETQYF. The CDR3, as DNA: TGTGCCAGCAGCTTAGGGGAAGAGACCCAGTACTTC.

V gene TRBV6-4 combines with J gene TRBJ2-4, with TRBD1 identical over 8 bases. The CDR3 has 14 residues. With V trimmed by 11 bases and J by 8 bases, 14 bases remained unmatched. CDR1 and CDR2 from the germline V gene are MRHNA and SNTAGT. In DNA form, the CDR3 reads TGTGCCGACACCGACAGGGGAGTTGACGACATTCAGTACTTC. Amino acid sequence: CADTDRGVDDIQYF.

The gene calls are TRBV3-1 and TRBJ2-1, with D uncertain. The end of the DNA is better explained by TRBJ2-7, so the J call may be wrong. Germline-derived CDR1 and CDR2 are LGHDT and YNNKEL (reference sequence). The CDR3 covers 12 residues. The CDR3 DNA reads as TGTGCCAGCAGCCAAGGATGGGGTAAGCAGTACTTC. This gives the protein CASSQGWGKQYF.

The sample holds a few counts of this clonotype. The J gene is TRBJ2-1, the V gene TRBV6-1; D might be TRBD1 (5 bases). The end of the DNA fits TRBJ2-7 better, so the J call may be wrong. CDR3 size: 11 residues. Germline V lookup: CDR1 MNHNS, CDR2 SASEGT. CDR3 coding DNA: TGTGCCAGCAGCAGGGTTGGGGAGCAGTACTTC. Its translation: CASSRVGEQYF.

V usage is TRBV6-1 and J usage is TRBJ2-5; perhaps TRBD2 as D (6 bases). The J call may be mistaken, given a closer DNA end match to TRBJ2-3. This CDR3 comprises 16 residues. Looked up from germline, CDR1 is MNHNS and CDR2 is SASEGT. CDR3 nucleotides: TGTGCCAGCGGGGAAGCCGGGGCCGGTGACCGGGAGACCCAGTATTTT. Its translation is CASGEAGAGDRETQYF.

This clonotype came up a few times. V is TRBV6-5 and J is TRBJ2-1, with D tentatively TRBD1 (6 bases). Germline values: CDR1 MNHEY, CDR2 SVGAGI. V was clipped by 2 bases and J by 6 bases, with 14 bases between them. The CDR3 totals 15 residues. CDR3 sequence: CASSYRTTGSNEQFF. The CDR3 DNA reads TGTGCCAGCAGTTACCGTACCACAGGGAGCAATGAGCAGTTCTTC.

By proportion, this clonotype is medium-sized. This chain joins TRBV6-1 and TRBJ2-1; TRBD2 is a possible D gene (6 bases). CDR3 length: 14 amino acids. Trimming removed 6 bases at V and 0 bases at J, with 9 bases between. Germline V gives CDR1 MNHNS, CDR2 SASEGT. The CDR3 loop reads CASRLASSYNEQFF. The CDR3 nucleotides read TGTGCCAGCAGGCTAGCGAGCTCCTACAATGAGCAGTTCTTC.

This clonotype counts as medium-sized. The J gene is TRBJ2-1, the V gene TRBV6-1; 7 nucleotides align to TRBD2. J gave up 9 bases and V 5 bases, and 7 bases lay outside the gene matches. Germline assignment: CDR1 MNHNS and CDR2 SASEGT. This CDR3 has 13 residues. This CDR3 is CASSRTRNAEQFF. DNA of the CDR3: TGTGCCAGCAGTCGGACTAGAAACGCTGAGCAGTTCTTC.

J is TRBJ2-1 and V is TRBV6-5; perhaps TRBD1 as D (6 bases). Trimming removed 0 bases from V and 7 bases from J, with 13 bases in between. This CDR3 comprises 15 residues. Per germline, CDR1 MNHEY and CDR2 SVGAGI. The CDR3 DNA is TGTGCCAGCAGTTACTCCGGCAGGGGAAGGAATGAGCAGTTCTTC. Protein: CASSYSGRGRNEQFF.

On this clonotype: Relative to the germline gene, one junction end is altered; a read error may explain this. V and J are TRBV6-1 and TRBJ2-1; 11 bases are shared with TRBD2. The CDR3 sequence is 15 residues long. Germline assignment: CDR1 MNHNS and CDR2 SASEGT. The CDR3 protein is CASSETGLADNAQYF. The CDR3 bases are TGTGCCAGCAGTGAAACGGGACTAGCGGACAATGCGCAGTATTTC.